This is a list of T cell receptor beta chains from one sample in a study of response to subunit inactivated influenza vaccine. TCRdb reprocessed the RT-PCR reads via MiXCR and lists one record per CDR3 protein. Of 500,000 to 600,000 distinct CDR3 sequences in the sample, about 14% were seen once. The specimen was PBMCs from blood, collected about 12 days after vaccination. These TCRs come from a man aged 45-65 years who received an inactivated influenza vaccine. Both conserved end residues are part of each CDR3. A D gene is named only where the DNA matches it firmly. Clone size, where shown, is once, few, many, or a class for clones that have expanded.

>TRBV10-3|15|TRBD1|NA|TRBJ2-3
CAISASGTGTDTQYF
TGTGCCATCAGTGCATCCGGGACAGGCACAGATACGCAGTATTTT
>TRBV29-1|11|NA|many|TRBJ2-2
CSVQNTGELFF
TGCAGCGTTCAGAACACCGGGGAGCTGTTTTTT
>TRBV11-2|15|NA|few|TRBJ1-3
CASSFSGASGNTIYF
TGTGCCAGCAGCTTTTCGGGGGCCTCTGGAAACACCATATATTTT
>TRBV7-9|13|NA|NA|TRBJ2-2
CASSPHRDGELFF
TGTGCCAGCAGCCCACACAGGGACGGGGAGCTGTTTTTT
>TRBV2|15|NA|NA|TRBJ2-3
CASTGRTGLPDTQYF
TGTGCCAGCACGGGGAGGACAGGACTCCCAGATACGCAGTATTTT
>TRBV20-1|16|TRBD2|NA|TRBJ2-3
CSASWGPGTSGDTQYF
TGCAGTGCTAGTTGGGGACCCGGGACTAGCGGAGATACGCAGTATTTT
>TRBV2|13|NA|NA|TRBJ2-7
CASSRGAEYEQYF
TGTGCCAGCAGTCGGGGGGCAGAGTACGAGCAGTACTTC
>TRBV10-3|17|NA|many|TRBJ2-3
CAISESKQGSSTDTQYF
TGTGCCATCAGTGAGTCGAAGCAGGGAAGCTCCACAGATACGCAGTATTTT
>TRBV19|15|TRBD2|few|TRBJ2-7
CASSILPGGSYEQYF
TGTGCCAGTAGTATCTTGCCGGGGGGTTCCTACGAGCAGTACTTC
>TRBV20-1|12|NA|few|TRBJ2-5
CSANLGSETQYF
TGCAGTGCCAATCTAGGTAGTGAGACCCAGTACTTC
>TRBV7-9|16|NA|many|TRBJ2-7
CASSLDGSRTSYEQYF
TGTGCCAGCAGCTTAGACGGGTCTAGAACCTCCTACGAGCAGTACTTC
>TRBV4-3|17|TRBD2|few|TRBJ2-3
CASSQRTAGGRTDTQYF
TGCGCCAGCAGCCAAAGGACAGCGGGAGGTCGCACAGATACGCAGTATTTT
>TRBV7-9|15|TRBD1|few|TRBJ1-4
CASSSRQGDNEKLFF
TGTGCCAGCAGCTCGAGACAGGGGGATAATGAAAAACTGTTTTTT
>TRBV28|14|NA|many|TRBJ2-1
CASSLGVTYNEQFF
TGTGCCAGCAGTTTGGGCGTTACTTACAATGAGCAGTTCTTC
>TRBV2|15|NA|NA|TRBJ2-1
CASSVLAGSYNEQFF
TGTGCCAGCAGTGTCCTAGCAGGCTCCTACAATGAGCAGTTCTTC
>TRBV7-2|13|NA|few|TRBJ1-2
CASGERLTGGYTF
TGTGCCAGCGGGGAGCGGCTCACGGGGGGCTACACCTTC
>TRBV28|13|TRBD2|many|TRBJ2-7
CASLGGGGKEQYF
TGTGCCAGCCTGGGTGGGGGGGGTAAGGAGCAGTACTTC
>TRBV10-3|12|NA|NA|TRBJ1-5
CAARDGNQPQHF
TGTGCCGCCCGGGACGGCAATCAGCCCCAGCATTTT
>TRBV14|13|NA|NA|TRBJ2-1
CASSQQTGGEQFF
TGTGCCAGCAGCCAACAGACCGGGGGTGAGCAGTTCTTC
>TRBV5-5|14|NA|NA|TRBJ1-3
CASSLRTGGNTIYF
TGTGCCAGCAGCCTCCGGACCGGGGGGAACACCATATATTTT
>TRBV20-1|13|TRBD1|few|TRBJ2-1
CSAKKPGGSEQFF
TGCAGTGCTAAGAAGCCAGGGGGTAGTGAGCAGTTCTTC
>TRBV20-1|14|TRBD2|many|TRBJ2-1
CSARDLRDYREQFF
TGCAGTGCTAGAGATCTCAGGGACTATCGGGAGCAGTTCTTC
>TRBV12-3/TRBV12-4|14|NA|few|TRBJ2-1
CASTESRAGNEQFF
TGTGCCAGCACCGAGTCCAGAGCGGGCAATGAGCAGTTCTTC
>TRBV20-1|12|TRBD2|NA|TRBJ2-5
CSTRGIQETQYF
TGCAGTACGCGGGGGATCCAAGAGACCCAGTACTTC
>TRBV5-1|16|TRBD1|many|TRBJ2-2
CASSSGQGAWSGELFF
TGCGCCAGCTCGTCAGGACAGGGGGCTTGGAGCGGGGAGCTGTTTTTT
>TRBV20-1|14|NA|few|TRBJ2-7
CSVRTRAASYEQYF
TGCAGTGTACGAACCCGGGCCGCATCCTACGAGCAGTACTTC
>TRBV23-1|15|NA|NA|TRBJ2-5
CASSQSTGPDETQYF
TGCGCCAGCAGTCAATCAACGGGGCCCGACGAGACCCAGTACTTC
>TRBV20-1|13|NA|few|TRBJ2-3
CSGGLSTSDTQYF
TGCAGTGGGGGTCTTTCCACATCAGATACGCAGTATTTT
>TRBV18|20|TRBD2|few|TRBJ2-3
CASSPPGLAGSLRSTGTQYF
TGTGCCAGCTCACCACCGGGACTAGCGGGGTCCCTGAGGAGCACAGGGACGCAGTATTTT
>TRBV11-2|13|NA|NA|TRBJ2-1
CASSHRRGDEQFF
TGTGCCAGCAGCCACCGACGGGGCGATGAGCAGTTCTTC
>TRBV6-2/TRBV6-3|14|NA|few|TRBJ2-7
CASSNHRSSYEQYF
TGTGCCAGCAGTAATCACAGGTCCTCCTACGAGCAGTACTTC
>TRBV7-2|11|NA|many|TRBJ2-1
CASSVGNEQFF
TGTGCCAGCAGCGTAGGAAATGAGCAGTTCTTC
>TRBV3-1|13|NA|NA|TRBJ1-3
CDSSQGSGNTIYF
TGTGACAGCAGCCAAGGCAGCGGAAACACCATATATTTT
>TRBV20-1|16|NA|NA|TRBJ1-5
CSARPADSRYNQPQHF
TGCAGTGCTAGACCCGCGGACAGTCGTTATAATCAGCCCCAGCATTTT
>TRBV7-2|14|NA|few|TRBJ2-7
CASSLAGRDYEQYF
TGTGCCAGCAGCTTAGCGGGCAGGGACTACGAGCAGTACTTC
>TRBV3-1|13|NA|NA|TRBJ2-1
CASSQDRTAEQFF
TGTGCCAGCAGCCAAGATCGGACTGCCGAGCAGTTCTTC
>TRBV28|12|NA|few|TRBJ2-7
CASSLFGNEQYF
TGTGCCAGCAGTTTATTCGGAAACGAGCAGTACTTC
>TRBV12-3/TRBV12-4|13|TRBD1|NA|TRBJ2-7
CASSLTTGGEQYF
TGTGCCAGCAGTTTAACCACAGGGGGCGAGCAGTACTTC